This T cell receptor (beta chain) was sequenced in a study of cytotoxic CD8 clonotypes in ibrutinib-treated CLL. Findings and caveats of the study: Age-matched healthy donor levels were exceeded by baseline clonality, which tracked circulating CD8+ T-cell counts. Clonality increased with ibrutinib response but returned toward baseline at progression.

Concerning this clone: Its antigen is as yet unknown.

Profiled with immunoSEQ multiplex PCR; TCRdb holds only in-frame clones, not every one. Here the sample spans 65,000 to 80,000 clones, around four fifths being singletons. The V gene end was trimmed by 4 bases and the J gene end by 2 bases; junction bases not matched to a gene: 14. The CDR3 covers 19 residues. The germline gives CDR1 SGHRS, CDR2 YFSETQ. J is TRBJ2-3 and V is TRBV5-1; TRBD2 agrees at 12 bases. The sequences come from PBMCs, collected after 24 months of ibrutinib treatment. This clonotype was sampled from a human donor with chronic lymphocytic leukemia. In DNA form, the CDR3 reads TGCGCCAGCAGCCGACTAGCGGGAGTTCCATGGGTAGACACAGATACGCAGTATTTT. Protein sequence: CASSRLAGVPWVDTDTQYF.